Detailed here is one T cell receptor beta chain. This specimen belongs to a study of blood T cell repertoires in COVID-19. Study-level background: Sites in the United States, Italy and Spain provided acute and convalescent COVID-19 samples. Sample material is recorded as cDNA or gDNA derived from T cells, B-cell-depleted T cells, or PBMCs.

Per the authors' pipeline: Reference gene primers were amplified, and this amplification served to estimate nucleated cell counts. The repertoire was sequenced with immunoSEQ multiplex PCR; TCRdb's copy has only in-frame clones and lacks some. V, J and clone size were drawn from that table, and D and trimming were deduced from the DNA. This repertoire shows about 300,000 clones, roughly 90% found once; its top ten account for approximately 6.5%. This CDR3 region has 15 residues. Germline values: CDR1 SGDLS, CDR2 YYNGEE. V lost 4 bases to trimming and J lost 2 bases; unmatched junction nucleotides: 5.

The sample comprised peripheral blood. The origin of this receptor is a man aged 18 to 29 who had recovered from COVID-19. The V and J genes are TRBV9 and TRBJ2-2; 7 bases are shared with TRBD2. CDR3 residues: CASSWGEGNTGELFF. Written as DNA, the CDR3 is TGTGCCAGCAGCTGGGGGGAGGGAAACACCGGGGAGCTGTTTTTT. Filled out from reference TRBV9 and TRBJ2-2, the complete variable domain reads DSGVTQTPKHLITATGQRVTLRCSPRSGDLSVYWYQQSLDQGLQFLIQYYNGEERAKGNILERFSAQQFPDLHSELNLSSLELGDSALYFCASSWGEGNTGELFFGEGSRLTVL.